The 9 T cell receptor beta chains reported below all come from one sample, sequenced in a study of T cells in Graves' hyperthyroidism and ophthalmopathy. Amplification yielded TCR beta CDR3 regions, with RNA transcripts as the source. The TCR CDR3 was amplified in a first-round RT-PCR using the HTBI primer set. A single record per CDR3 protein comes from TCRdb applying MiXCR to the multiplex PCR reads. Here the sample spans about 590,000 distinct CDR3 sequences, approximately 15% being singletons. The sequencing input was blood. These receptors came from a woman between 18 and 29 years old with Graves' ophthalmopathy.

V is TRBV11-3 and J is TRBJ2-5; 12 nucleotides align to TRBD2. This CDR3 has 16 residues. From germline, CDR1 is SGHNT and CDR2 YENEEA. The ends lost 5 bases at V and 0 bases at J; junction bases unmatched: 4. The CDR3 loop is CASSRTSGIHQETQYF. CDR3 nucleotide sequence: TGTGCCAGCAGCCGGACTAGCGGGATCCACCAAGAGACCCAGTACTTC.

This clonotype was detected only a few times. This chain uses TRBV12-3 or TRBV12-4 with TRBJ2-3; 16 positions agree with TRBD2. The CDR3 consists of 18 residues. V shed 5 bases and J 4 bases; nucleotides not matched to a gene: 9. The CDR3 nucleotides are TGTGCCAGCAGTAAATCTCCGGGACTAGCGGGAGGGTCAGATACGCAGTATTTT. Translated: CASSKSPGLAGGSDTQYF.

This sequence joins TRBV4-1 and TRBJ2-2; 10 nucleotides line up with TRBD2. Germline V gene lookup returns CDR1 MGHRA and CDR2 YSYEKL. Trimming cost V 4 bases and J 5 bases; bases outside gene matches: 10. This CDR3 comprises 17 residues. The CDR3 coding sequence is TGCGCCAGCAGCCCCCTTCTAGCGGGAGTCCTTACCGGGGAGCTGTTTTTT. Translated, it gives CASSPLLAGVLTGELFF.

V and J are TRBV4-3 and TRBJ1-1, with D possibly matching TRBD1 (5 bases). CDR3 size: 18 residues. CDR1 is LGHNA, CDR2 YSLEER, per germline. The germline V and J ends were trimmed by 1 base and 3 bases, with 21 bases remaining between them. This CDR3 is CASSQATTSGGTDTEAFF. DNA of the CDR3: TGCGCCAGCAGCCAAGCAACCACCAGTGGGGGTACGGACACTGAAGCTTTCTTT.

The sample holds many counts of this clonotype. The CDR3 sequence: CASRDREETQYF. Written as DNA, the CDR3 is TGTGCCAGCAGGGACAGGGAAGAGACCCAGTACTTC. This chain uses TRBV6-1 with TRBJ2-5; 8 bases fit TRBD1. In germline, CDR1 is MNHNS, CDR2 SASEGT. The V segment lost 6 bases and the J segment 3 bases; nucleotides outside the gene matches: 0. This CDR3 contains 12 residues.

The chain carries TRBV4-1 and TRBJ1-1; possible D gene TRBD1, 6 bases. Trimming shortened V by 0 bases and J by 1 base, and 15 bases separated the two germline ends. Germline values: CDR1 MGHRA, CDR2 YSYEKL. This CDR3 contains 17 residues. The CDR3 loop is CASSQDSRGGANTEAFF. In DNA form, the CDR3 reads TGCGCCAGCAGCCAAGATTCGAGGGGGGGAGCGAACACTGAAGCTTTCTTT.

This clonotype showed up just a few times. The genes are TRBV7-9 and TRBJ2-3, with D unclear. Looked up from germline, CDR1 is SEHNR and CDR2 is FQNEAQ (reference sequence). Trimming took off 1 base at V and 2 bases at J, with 19 bases between the two ends. This CDR3 region has 18 residues. CDR3 bases: TGTGCCAGCAGCTTAGGTGGGGTGGTTCTGAAGGACACAGATACGCAGTATTTT. Protein sequence: CASSLGGVVLKDTDTQYF. Full variable domain (rest looked up from reference TRBV7-9 and TRBJ2-3): DTGVSQNPRHKITKRGQNVTFRCDPISEHNRLYWYRQTLGQGPEFLTYFQNEAQLEKSRLLSDRFSAERPKGSFSTLEIQRTEQGDSAMYLCASSLGGVVLKDTDTQYFGPGTRLTVL.

The V gene is TRBV19, the J gene TRBJ2-2; D remains ambiguous. CDR1 and CDR2 from the germline V gene are LNHDA and SQIVND (reference sequence). Trimming took 2 bases from V and 0 from J, leaving 4 bases between them. This CDR3 is built from 14 residues. The CDR3 nucleotides read TGTGCCAGTAGTATATCGCCGAACACCGGGGAGCTGTTTTTT. Its translation: CASSISPNTGELFF.

This clonotype was seen repeatedly, ten times or more. The chain couples TRBV7-2 to TRBJ2-4, with a tentative D call TRBD1 (6 bases). Trimming left V 0 bases short and J 6 bases short, with 9 bases between. The CDR3 spans 14 residues. Germline CDR1 SGHTA, CDR2 FQGNSA. The chain's CDR3 is CASSLALGGNIQYF. In nucleotides, the CDR3 is TGTGCCAGCAGCTTAGCGCTAGGGGGAAACATTCAGTACTTC.